A single sample is the source of the 19 T cell receptor beta chains below, sequenced in a study of CD8 T cells in ankylosing spondylitis. Study-wide results and limits: A TCR beta motif made of about eight highly homologous variants seemed typical of ankylosing spondylitis blood.

TCRdb passed the 5' RACE reads through MiXCR, listing each CDR3 protein once. The table includes 350,000 to 550,000 distinct CDR3 sequences, more than 25% detected once. These receptors have no identified antigens. Sequences were obtained from blood, either unsorted or a sorted T cell fraction (not recorded which). The origin of the receptors is a male donor with ankylosing spondylitis.

V usage is TRBV3-1 and J usage is TRBJ1-4, with 9 bases matching TRBD1. This CDR3 is built from 15 residues. From germline, CDR1 is LGHDT and CDR2 YNNKEL (reference sequence). Trimming at V came to 2 bases and at J to 5 bases, leaving 3 bases not matched to a gene. The CDR3 reads CASSQTGTGNEKLFF. The CDR3 DNA reads as TGTGCCAGCAGCCAAACCGGGACAGGGAATGAAAAACTGTTTTTT.

This clonotype was counted between two and nine times. The gene calls are TRBV29-1 and TRBJ1-1, with unresolved D. The CDR3 is made up of 12 amino acids. Germline V lookup: CDR1 SQVTM, CDR2 ANQGSEA. V was cut by 5 bases and J by 1 base, with 8 bases left in between. The CDR3 sequence is CSVQAGNTEAFF. The CDR3 DNA reads TGCAGCGTTCAGGCCGGGAACACTGAAGCTTTCTTT.

The J gene is TRBJ2-1, the V gene TRBV20-1; TRBD2 matches 12 bases. Trimming at V came to 3 bases and at J to 7 bases, leaving 13 bases not matched to a gene. The CDR3 sequence is 17 residues long. Germline values: CDR1 DFQATT, CDR2 SNEGSKA (reference sequence). CDR3 in DNA: TGCAGTGCTAGTGGGACTAGCGGGCCTATCTGGGGAAATGAGCAGTTCTTC. Its protein product is CSASGTSGPIWGNEQFF.

The rearrangement links TRBV5-1 to TRBJ2-2; D ambiguous. CDR3 length equals 14 residues. Trimming took 3 bases from V and 3 from J, leaving 9 bases between them. Per the germline V gene, CDR1 is SGHRS and CDR2 is YFSETQ. CDR3 DNA: TGCGCCAGCAGCTCCGGATTATACACCGGGGAGCTGTTTTTT. It is translated as CASSSGLYTGELFF.

The J gene is TRBJ2-1, the V gene TRBV20-1; TRBD1 or TRBD2 may be the D gene (6 bases each). The CDR3 sequence is 14 residues long. Germline-derived CDR1 and CDR2 are DFQATT and SNEGSKA (reference sequence). Trimming left V 6 bases short and J 5 bases short, with 17 bases between. Here the CDR3 reads CSAETPGGHNEQFF. DNA of the CDR3: TGCAGTGCCGAGACCCCCGGGGGCCACAATGAGCAGTTCTTC.

The chain recombines TRBV5-6 with TRBJ2-1; the D gene is possibly TRBD2 (5 bases). CDR3 length equals 13 residues. The germline V gene encodes CDR1 SGHDT and CDR2 YYEEEE. With 4 bases removed from V and 7 bases from J, the gap between germline ends came to 12 bases. CDR3 sequence reads: CASSRGRANEQFF. Written as DNA, the CDR3 is TGTGCCAGCAGCCGGGGTCGGGCGAATGAGCAGTTCTTC.

This clonotype was picked up a small number of times. The chain is built from TRBV4-2 and TRBJ2-1; 10 nucleotides align to TRBD2. V trimming: 0 bases; J trimming: 6 bases; junction bases outside the gene matches: 5. Germline V gene data show CDR1 as LGHNA and CDR2 as YNFKEQ. There are 16 residues in the CDR3. In DNA form, the CDR3 reads TGTGCCAGCAGCCAAGACGGGACTAGCGTACTCAATGAGCAGTTCTTC. It codes for CASSQDGTSVLNEQFF.

Only a few counts were recorded for this clonotype. The chain links TRBV7-9 to TRBJ2-5, with D tentatively TRBD1 or TRBD2 (5 bases each). The CDR3 covers 13 residues. With 6 bases removed from V and 5 bases from J, the gap between germline ends came to 13 bases. Per the germline V gene, CDR1 is SEHNR and CDR2 is FQNEAQ (reference sequence). CDR3 loop: CASSHPWGETQYF. CDR3 sequence (DNA): TGTGCCAGCAGTCACCCCTGGGGGGAGACCCAGTACTTC.

The rearrangement uses TRBV29-1 and TRBJ1-3; 7 nucleotides match TRBD1. Trimming took 6 bases from V and 3 from J; bases not matched to a gene: 5. CDR1 and CDR2 (germline): SQVTM, ANQGSEA. CDR3 length: 13 residues. The chain's CDR3 is CSVGRTGGNTIYF. For the CDR3, the DNA is TGCAGCGTCGGTCGGACAGGTGGAAACACCATATATTTT.

This sequence joins TRBV30 and TRBJ2-3; D remains ambiguous. Between the trimmed V and J ends, which lost 4 bases and 9 bases, there was a span of 11 bases. From germline, CDR1 is GTSNPN and CDR2 SVGIG (reference sequence). This CDR3 contains 11 residues. The CDR3 region is CAWMQRQTQYF. CDR3 bases: TGTGCCTGGATGCAACGGCAAACGCAGTATTTT.

The CDR3 loop reads CASSQELGSGGIKQFF. The CDR3, as DNA: TGTGCCAGCAGCCAAGAGTTGGGGTCGGGGGGGATCAAGCAGTTCTTC. This chain connects TRBV3-1 to TRBJ2-1; 8 positions match TRBD2. The CDR3 runs 16 residues. The V gene end was trimmed by 0 bases and the J gene end by 11 bases; junction bases not matched to a gene: 12. CDR1 and CDR2 from the germline V gene are LGHDT and YNNKEL (reference sequence).

This clonotype was seen a single time. The CDR3 bases are TGTGCCAGCAGCGCCCTGTCGGGGGTTTGGATTGAGCAGTTCTTC. Protein product: CASSALSGVWIEQFF. This chain uses TRBV9 with TRBJ2-1; the D gene is possibly TRBD2 (6 bases). V lost 3 bases and J lost 9, with 19 bases in between. CDR1 and CDR2 (germline): SGDLS, YYNGEE. CDR3 length equals 15 residues.

In its sample, this clonotype was seen a few times. The V and J genes are TRBV5-1 and TRBJ2-5; no clear D gene. Trimming took 4 bases from V and 3 from J, leaving 16 bases between them. The length of the CDR3 is 15 residues. Germline-derived CDR1 and CDR2 are SGHRS and YFSETQ. The CDR3 DNA reads as TGCGCCAGCAGCCACGACAACCCCAACGAAGAGACCCAGTACTTC. Protein: CASSHDNPNEETQYF.

The V gene is TRBV25-1, the J gene TRBJ2-1; perhaps TRBD1 as D (5 bases). Germline CDR1 reads MGHDK; CDR2 reads SYGVNS. The CDR3 has 15 residues. V lost 3 bases to trimming and J lost 2 bases, with 11 bases between them. The CDR3 nucleotides are TGTGCCAGCAGTGAGGCAGGGAAGACCTACAATGAGCAGTTCTTC. Protein sequence: CASSEAGKTYNEQFF.

This clonotype was counted a few times. The chain couples TRBV6-2 or TRBV6-3 to TRBJ1-2, with 10 bases lining up with TRBD1. The CDR3 is 14 amino acids. From germline, CDR1 is MNHEY and CDR2 SVGEGT. J was trimmed by 7 bases and V by 7 bases; bases with no gene match: 9. The CDR3 sequence: CASTRTGTGVGYTF. CDR3 in DNA: TGTGCCAGCACCAGGACCGGGACAGGGGTTGGCTACACCTTC.

This clonotype is a singleton in its sample. This CDR3 reads CSARKAGGTDTQYF. In DNA, the CDR3 is TGCAGTGCTAGGAAAGCGGGAGGCACAGATACGCAGTATTTT. This sequence joins TRBV20-1 and TRBJ2-3; 8 bases agree with TRBD2. V dropped 3 bases and J dropped 1; count of bases not matched to a gene: 3. Germline values: CDR1 DFQATT, CDR2 SNEGSKA (reference sequence). This CDR3 is built from 14 residues.

This chain links TRBV11-3 with TRBJ1-2; D call uncertain. The CDR3 loop spans 15 amino acids. Per germline, CDR1 SGHNT and CDR2 YENEEA. V lost 2 bases and J lost 5, with 15 bases in between. The CDR3 loop is CASSLKATDPYGYTF. CDR3 nucleotides: TGTGCCAGCAGCTTAAAGGCTACGGACCCGTATGGCTACACCTTC.

The chain couples TRBV14 to TRBJ2-1; TRBD2 matches 9 bases. CDR1 is SGHDN, CDR2 FVKESK, per germline. The CDR3 covers 18 residues. The V and J ends lost 0 bases and 7 bases, in that order; junction bases with no gene match: 13. The CDR3 sequence: CASSQDPGVRLAGNEQFF. The CDR3 DNA reads TGTGCCAGCAGCCAAGATCCGGGCGTTCGGCTAGCGGGAAATGAGCAGTTCTTC. Looking up the rest from reference TRBV14 and TRBJ2-1 gives the full variable domain: EAGVTQFPSHSVIEKGQTVTLRCDPISGHDNLYWYRRVMGKEIKFLLHFVKESKQDESGMPNNRFLAERTGGTYSTLKVQPAELEDSGVYFCASSQDPGVRLAGNEQFFGPGTRLTVL.

V is TRBV20-1 and J is TRBJ2-2; D possibly corresponds to TRBD2 (6 bases). V lost 3 bases and J 1 base, leaving 9 bases between the germline ends. CDR1 DFQATT and CDR2 SNEGSKA come from the germline V gene (reference sequence). This CDR3 region has 14 residues. As DNA, the CDR3 is TGCAGTGCTAGGGGGGGAGTGAACACCGGGGAGCTGTTTTTT. This encodes CSARGGVNTGELFF.